This T cell receptor beta chain was profiled in a study of control samples from healthy donors and cancer patients. Repertoires were generated with immunoSEQ multiplex PCR, while TCRdb's copy carries only in-frame clones and drops some. The sample holds 150,000 or so clones, roughly 92% seen once. The CDR3 runs 16 residues. Looked up from germline, CDR1 is MGHRA and CDR2 is YSYEKL. V shed 4 bases and J 0 bases; nucleotides not matched to a gene: 6. Sequenced input: blood. The clonotype originates from a man aged 50 to 60 in good health. V and J are TRBV4-1 and TRBJ1-2, with 9 bases aligning to TRBD1. The CDR3 sequence is CASSLQDRGPNYGYTF. As DNA, the CDR3 is TGCGCCAGCAGCCTCCAGGACAGGGGACCTAACTATGGCTACACCTTC.